These T cell receptor beta chains were read from a single sample in a study of cytomegalovirus exposure and HLA in healthy donors. Method: immunoSEQ multiplex PCR; TCRdb's copy keeps in-frame clones and lacks some. Seen here are about 160,000 clones, more than 65% observed once, and the top ten hold 9% to 10%. The sample taken for sequencing was PBMCs. The receptors shown here come from a man aged 18 to 35 in good health and CMV-seropositive. CDR3s include the opening cysteine and the closing phenylalanine or tryptophan. Clone size is not always given. Where it is, it says once, few, many or a class for expanded clones.

size,J,length,V,CDR3
-,TRBJ2-3,19,TRBV7-2,CASSLGSRASGYSTDTQYF
-,TRBJ2-5,16,TRBV10-3,CAISDEGEGRGETQYF
-,TRBJ1-1,12,TRBV5-6,CASSQGSTEAFF
once,TRBJ1-3,13,TRBV6-4,CAIEGISGNTIYF
-,TRBJ2-1,14,TRBV4-3,CASSQLRENNEQLF
-,TRBJ2-5,17,TRBV7-9,CASSLDITSGDEETQYF
few,TRBJ2-4,15,TRBV7-2,CASSSGLARGNIQYF
-,TRBJ2-1,15,TRBV7-2,CASSPDGGPYNEQFF
-,TRBJ1-3,14,TRBV9,CASSIGGLGNTIYF
-,TRBJ2-5,14,TRBV10-3,CAISPVGGQETQYF
-,TRBJ2-1,11,TRBV7-9,CASSSLFEQFF
-,TRBJ2-7,18,TRBV6-1,CASSESGLAGVGIIEQYF
few,TRBJ1-1,14,TRBV10-3,CAISDATGYTEAFF
once,TRBJ2-1,17,TRBV11-1,CASSHTSGGAFYNEQFF
-,TRBJ1-5,13,TRBV28,CANSDRNNQPQHF